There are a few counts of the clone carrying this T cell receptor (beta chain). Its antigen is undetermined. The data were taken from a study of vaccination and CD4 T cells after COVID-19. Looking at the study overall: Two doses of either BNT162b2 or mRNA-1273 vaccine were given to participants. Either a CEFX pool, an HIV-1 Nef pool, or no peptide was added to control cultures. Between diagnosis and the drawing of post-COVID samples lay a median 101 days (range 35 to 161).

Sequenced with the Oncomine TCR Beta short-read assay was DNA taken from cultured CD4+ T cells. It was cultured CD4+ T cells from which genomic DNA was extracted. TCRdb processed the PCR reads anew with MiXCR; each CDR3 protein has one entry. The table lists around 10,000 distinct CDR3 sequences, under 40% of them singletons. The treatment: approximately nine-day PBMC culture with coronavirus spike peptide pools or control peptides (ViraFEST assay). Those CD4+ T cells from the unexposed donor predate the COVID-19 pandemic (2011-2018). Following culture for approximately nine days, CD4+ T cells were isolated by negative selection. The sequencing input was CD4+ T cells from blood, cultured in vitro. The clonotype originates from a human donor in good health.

CDR3 loop: CASSRTGSQGNEQFF. The CDR3 coding sequence is TGCGCCAGCAGCCGAACCGGGTCCCAGGGGAATGAGCAGTTCTTC. This chain uses TRBV4-3 with TRBJ2-1; D is perhaps TRBD1 (6 bases). The CDR3 length is 15 residues. Germline V gives CDR1 LGHNA, CDR2 YSLEER. Trimming stripped 4 bases from V and 7 bases from J, with 17 bases between.